This TCR beta chain was observed in a study of blood T cell repertoires in COVID-19. Germline values: CDR1 SGHDN, CDR2 FVKESK. This CDR3 comprises 15 residues. V was pared by 6 bases and J by 3 bases, with 11 bases of the junction left unmatched. Assay: immunoSEQ multiplex PCR; the TCRdb copy retains only in-frame clones and omits some. The repertoire includes roughly 15,000 clones, 81% of them detected once, and over 25% sits in the top ten. This clone was seen just once. The TCR originated in a human donor in a cohort sampled during active COVID-19. The V and J genes are TRBV14 and TRBJ2-7; 7 bases are shared with TRBD2. Sequenced sample: peripheral blood. CDR3 residues: CASSGLGGSIYEQYF. Here the CDR3 DNA reads TGTGCCAGCAGTGGTCTAGGCGGGAGTATCTACGAGCAGTACTTC.